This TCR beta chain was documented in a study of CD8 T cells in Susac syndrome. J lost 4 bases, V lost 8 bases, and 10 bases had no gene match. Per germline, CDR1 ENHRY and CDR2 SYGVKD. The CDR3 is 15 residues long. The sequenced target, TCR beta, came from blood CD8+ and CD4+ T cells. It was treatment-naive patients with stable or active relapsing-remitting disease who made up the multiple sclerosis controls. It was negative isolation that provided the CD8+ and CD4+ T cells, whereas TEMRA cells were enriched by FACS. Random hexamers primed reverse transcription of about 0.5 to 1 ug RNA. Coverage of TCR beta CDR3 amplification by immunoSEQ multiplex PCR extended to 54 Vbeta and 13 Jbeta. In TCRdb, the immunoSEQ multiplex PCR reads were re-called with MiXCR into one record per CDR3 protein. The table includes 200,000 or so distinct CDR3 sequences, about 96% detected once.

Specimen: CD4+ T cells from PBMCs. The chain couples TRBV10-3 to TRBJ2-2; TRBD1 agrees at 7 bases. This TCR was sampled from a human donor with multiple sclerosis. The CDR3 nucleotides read TGTGCCATCCGCGATACAGGGGCGGTCACCGGGGAGCTGTTTTTT. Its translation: CAIRDTGAVTGELFF.